The rows below give T cell receptor beta chains drawn from one sample of a study of cytomegalovirus exposure and HLA in healthy donors. Only in-frame clones appear in the TCRdb table, and some are missing; sequencing was by immunoSEQ multiplex PCR. The sample holds some 110,000 clones, around 74% seen once. Sequenced sample: PBMCs. Source of these receptors: a man aged 40-49 years in good health and CMV-seronegative. Each CDR3 is given with its conserved first and last residue. The order of the fields is clone size, CDR3 length, J gene, D gene, V gene, CDR3 protein, CDR3 DNA. The D gene is left open where the match is weak. Clone size is given for some rows only: seen once, a few or many times, or a class if the clone is expanded.

.	13	TRBJ1-5	TRBD1	TRBV19	CASRGTGLQPQHF	TGTGCCAGTAGGGGGACAGGGTTGCAGCCCCAGCATTTT
.	16	TRBJ2-6	.	TRBV6-5	CASSFASSSGANVLTF	TGTGCCAGCAGTTTTGCGTCAAGCTCTGGGGCCAACGTCCTGACTTTC
.	12	TRBJ1-1	.	TRBV7-9	CASSFRETEAFF	TGTGCCAGCAGCTTTAGGGAGACTGAAGCTTTCTTT
.	15	TRBJ1-2	TRBD1	TRBV9	CASSGDRDGGYGYTF	TGTGCCAGCAGCGGTGACAGGGATGGTGGCTATGGCTACACCTTC
.	16	TRBJ2-1	TRBD1	TRBV6-5	CASSYSGTGGYNEQFF	TGTGCCAGCAGTTACTCCGGGACAGGGGGCTACAATGAGCAGTTCTTC
once	11	TRBJ1-2	.	TRBV28	CASSTEYGYTF	TGTGCCAGCAGTACAGAGTATGGCTACACCTTC
.	13	TRBJ2-1	.	TRBV28	CASWEPISDEQFF	TGTGCCAGCTGGGAGCCGATCAGCGATGAGCAGTTCTTC
few	11	TRBJ1-6	.	TRBV28	CASTSRSPLHF	TGTGCCAGCACCTCGCGGTCACCCCTCCACTTT
.	13	TRBJ2-7	TRBD1	TRBV5-1	CASTAGTGSEQYF	TGCGCCAGCACGGCCGGGACAGGTAGCGAGCAGTACTTC
few	11	TRBJ2-1	.	TRBV6-5	CASSAVGEQFF	TGTGCCAGCAGTGCCGTCGGTGAGCAGTTCTTC
.	15	TRBJ2-7	TRBD2	TRBV4-3	CASSQGLAGNYEQYF	TGCGCCAGCAGCCAAGGACTAGCGGGAAACTACGAGCAGTACTTC
few	14	TRBJ1-1	.	TRBV28	CASSFVAGNTEAFF	TGTGCCAGCAGTTTTGTAGCGGGGAACACTGAAGCTTTCTTT
.	12	TRBJ2-7	.	TRBV7-8	CASSSYRDEQYF	TGTGCCAGCAGCTCCTACAGGGACGAGCAGTACTTC
few	13	TRBJ2-1	TRBD2	TRBV14	CASSRTSLHEQFF	TGTGCCAGCAGCCGGACTAGCTTACATGAGCAGTTCTTC
.	17	TRBJ2-1	.	TRBV30	CAWSARKRKASYNEQFF	TGTGCCTGGAGTGCAAGAAAGCGGAAGGCCTCCTACAATGAGCAGTTCTTC
.	17	TRBJ2-5	TRBD2	TRBV11-2	CASSLDNPTSGSETQYF	TGTGCCAGCAGCTTAGATAACCCGACTAGCGGGAGTGAGACCCAGTACTTC
.	14	TRBJ1-1	.	TRBV5-1	CASSLAPGDTEAFF	TGCGCCAGCAGCTTGGCCCCAGGGGACACTGAAGCTTTCTTT
.	14	TRBJ1-2	TRBD1	TRBV2	CARRDRAVVDGYTF	TGTGCCAGGAGGGACAGGGCGGTAGTTGATGGCTACACCTTC
few	15	TRBJ2-1	TRBD2	TRBV12-5	CASASIAGGSNEQFF	TGTGCTAGTGCCTCTATAGCGGGGGGGTCTAATGAGCAGTTCTTC
.	19	TRBJ2-5	TRBD1	TRBV7-9	CASSLDEGDRGQGQETQYF	TGTGCCAGCAGCTTAGACGAGGGGGACAGGGGGCAAGGGCAAGAGACCCAGTACTTC
once	14	TRBJ1-1	TRBD1	TRBV19	CASSIGTGARKAFF	TGTGCCAGTAGTATTGGGACAGGGGCCAGAAAAGCTTTCTTT
.	16	TRBJ1-1	.	TRBV29-1	CSVEDVDGGITTEAFF	TGCAGCGTTGAAGATGTGGACGGGGGAATCACGACTGAAGCTTTCTTT
.	11	TRBJ2-1	.	TRBV7-9	CASSRGSEQFF	TGTGCCAGCAGCCGTGGCAGTGAGCAGTTCTTC
.	13	TRBJ2-3	TRBD2	TRBV7-9	CASTSLGLEAQYF	TGTGCCAGCACCTCCCTCGGACTAGAAGCGCAGTATTTT
few	13	TRBJ2-2	TRBD1	TRBV5-1	CASSSQGTGELFF	TGCGCCAGCAGCTCACAGGGGACCGGGGAGCTGTTTTTT
.	11	TRBJ1-1	.	TRBV20-1	CSDSGGTEAFF	TGCAGTGACTCGGGAGGCACTGAAGCTTTCTTT
.	15	TRBJ1-5	.	TRBV2	CASSEAQQLYQPQHF	TGTGCCAGCAGTGAAGCGCAACAGTTGTATCAGCCCCAGCATTTT
.	15	TRBJ1-2	.	TRBV5-6	CASSKLQQGYYGYTF	TGTGCCAGCAGCAAACTACAACAGGGCTACTATGGCTACACCTTC
few	16	TRBJ2-7	TRBD1	TRBV6-1	CASSDIWGQGSYEQYF	TGTGCCAGCAGTGATATCTGGGGACAGGGATCCTACGAGCAGTACTTC